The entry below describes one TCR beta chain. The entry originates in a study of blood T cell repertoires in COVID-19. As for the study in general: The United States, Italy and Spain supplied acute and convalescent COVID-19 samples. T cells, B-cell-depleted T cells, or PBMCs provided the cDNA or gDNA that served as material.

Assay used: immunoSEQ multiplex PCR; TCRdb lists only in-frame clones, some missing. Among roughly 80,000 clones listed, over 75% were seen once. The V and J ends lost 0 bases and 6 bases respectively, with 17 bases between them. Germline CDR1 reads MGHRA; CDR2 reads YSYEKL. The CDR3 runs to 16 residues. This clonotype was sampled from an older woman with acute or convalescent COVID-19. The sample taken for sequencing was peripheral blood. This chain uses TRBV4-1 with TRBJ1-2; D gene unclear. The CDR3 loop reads CASSQERYWAGHGYTF. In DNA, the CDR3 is TGCGCCAGCAGCCAAGAAAGGTACTGGGCAGGTCATGGCTACACCTTC.